The TCR beta chain described here comes from a study of OX40 agonist ivuxolimab in advanced cancers. Study context: Administration of intravenous ivuxolimab to patients occurred every 2 weeks at 0.01 to 10 mg/kg.

Findings and caveats of the study: On average, CD8+ T cells showed a greater number of expanded clones than CD4+. Specificity for antigen went undetermined in the expanded peripheral T cells. Certain nonresponders likewise exhibited a low normalized T-cell clonal expansion.

Trimming took off 6 bases at V and 2 bases at J, with 10 bases between the two ends. This CDR3 comprises 13 residues. Germline CDR1 and CDR2: MDHEN and SYDVKM. Clones were sequenced by immunoSEQ multiplex PCR, and TCRdb holds only the in-frame ones, with some missing. The sample carries 75,000 to 90,000 clones, roughly 93% recorded once. This clone appeared once. What it recognizes is unknown. The receptor was isolated from an adult with an advanced solid tumor such as melanoma, head and neck, liver or kidney cancer. The sample consisted of CD4+ or CD8+ T cells sorted from blood, taken in a trial of the OX40 agonist ivuxolimab. The chain carries TRBV28 and TRBJ1-2, with D maybe TRBD1 (6 bases). CDR3 region: CASSFTGNYGYTF. CDR3 nucleotide sequence: TGTGCCAGCAGCTTTACAGGGAACTATGGCTACACCTTC.